This TCR beta chain was documented in a study of human T cells and chemical hapten exposure. CDR3 length equals 16 residues. V lost 2 bases and J lost 2; bases outside the gene matches: 8. The germline CDR1 and CDR2 sequences are MGHRA and YSYEKL. Only a few counts were recorded for this clonotype. TCRdb itself ran the RACE reads through MiXCR, one entry per CDR3 protein. Of around 120,000 distinct CDR3 sequences in the sample, roughly 13% are singletons; the top ten hold around 0.99%. Described time point: patch test 1, 2 weeks after DPC sensitization. The treatment was: therapeutic diphenylcyclopropenone sensitization with weekly scalp DPC.

The material sequenced was whole blood, taken in connection with sensitization to the hapten diphenylcyclopropenone (DPC). The sequence was obtained from a man between 18 and 29 years old with alopecia areata. Some clones in this sample may be carry-over from other donors' samples. The chain uses TRBV4-1 and TRBJ1-2, with TRBD1 matching 7 bases. CDR3 loop: CASSQPQGDPNYGYTF. The CDR3, as DNA: TGCGCCAGCAGCCAACCCCAGGGGGATCCCAACTATGGCTACACCTTC.